This T cell receptor (beta chain) was sequenced in a study of blood T cell repertoires in COVID-19. About the study: Acute and convalescent COVID-19 samples came from the United States, Italy and Spain.

As originally analysed: Estimation of nucleated cell counts was performed using reference gene primer amplification. Assay: immunoSEQ multiplex PCR; the TCRdb copy retains only in-frame clones and omits some. The D gene and trimming were derived from the DNA, and the V and J assignments and clone size from that table. In the table there are more than 300,000 clones, more than 90% of which are singletons. Individuals aged about 18 to 95 years were recruited from 24 US areas. The CDR3 loop spans 18 amino acids. Trimming took 3 bases from V and 1 from J, leaving 22 bases between them. CDR1 is SGHNT, CDR2 YYREEE, per germline (reference sequence).

The receptor was isolated from a woman in her twenties or thirties who had recovered from COVID-19. V usage is TRBV5-4 and J usage is TRBJ1-1; D unclear. The specimen sequenced was PBMCs or T cells enriched from blood (not recorded which). For the CDR3, the DNA is TGTGCCAGCAGCTCAATGAAGGAGGTTCTTGAAGGGAACACTGAAGCTTTCTTT. Its protein is CASSSMKEVLEGNTEAFF.